This T cell receptor (beta chain) was sequenced for a study of blood T cell repertoires in COVID-19 (dated by TCRdb to the early 2020s). A note on the overall study: Samples covering the acute and convalescent phases of COVID-19 were provided by collaborators in the United States, Italy and Spain. The material from the prospective study consisted of cDNA or gDNA derived from T cells, B-cell-depleted T cells, or PBMCs. HLA class I and class II types, where available, came from metadata supplied by the sample provider rather than from assay-based typing. The dataset comprised deeply sampled blood TCRbeta repertoires from subjects exposed to, actively infected with, or recovered from COVID-19. Sample metadata almost always included a de-identified subject ID, COVID-19 status, age in years and sex. The samples were drawn from two sources: the first 160 participants of the ongoing ImmuneRACE study, and fewer than 1,500 subjects contributed by 6 global collaborators. A freely available public database, intended as a resource for researchers studying the immune response to SARS-CoV-2, is where the repertoires were released.

The immunoSEQ Assay, a bias-controlled multiplex PCR, was used to amplify TCRbeta CDR3 regions from genomic DNA. The authors' pipeline ran thus. Within the assay, amplification of reference gene primers was used to estimate how many nucleated cells each sample contained. Sequence reads were collapsed and filtered to measure the absolute abundance of every unique TCRbeta CDR3 rearrangement. Productive Simpson clonality was computed per sample as the square root of Simpson's diversity index over productive rearrangements. Held by TCRdb, this immuneACCESS table contains in-frame sequences only and omits some clones. Under half of the omission traces to an unresolved V gene where checked; the cause of the rest is unknown. V and J calls and clone size are those listed in that table; D and trimming were worked out from the DNA. This sample lists 300,000 or so clones; roughly 80% were detected once. In total, the top ten clones hold around 4% of the sample.

Whole blood was collected in K2EDTA tubes by collaborating institutions according to the institutions' own protocols. For TCRbeta analysis, collaborators shipped samples in one of three forms: frozen whole blood, isolated PBMCs, or DNA extracted from either of those sample types. Comments on this clone: The target of this receptor is not known. No base quality information exists; no much larger clone differs at one position.

The full study reports these points: How much clinical and demographic metadata was included differed by source and by participant, and the metadata was provided uncurated.

As encoded in the germline V gene, CDR1 is MRHNA while CDR2 is SNTAGT. Inclusive of the bounding cysteine and phenylalanine, the CDR3 is 14 residues long. Just the 42-base CDR3 DNA is kept, in frame starting at base 1. V and J are trimmed by 3 bases and 6 bases, and the gene matches miss 3 bases of the junction. Sample: peripheral blood. The chain is assembled from TRBV6-4 and TRBJ2-1; TRBD2 aligns with 9 central bases. This TCR came from a woman between 45 and 60 years old with active or convalescent COVID-19. The nucleotides are TGTGCCAGCAGTGAGGCGGGAGGGTCCAATGAGCAGTTCTTC. This codes for CASSEAGGSNEQFF.